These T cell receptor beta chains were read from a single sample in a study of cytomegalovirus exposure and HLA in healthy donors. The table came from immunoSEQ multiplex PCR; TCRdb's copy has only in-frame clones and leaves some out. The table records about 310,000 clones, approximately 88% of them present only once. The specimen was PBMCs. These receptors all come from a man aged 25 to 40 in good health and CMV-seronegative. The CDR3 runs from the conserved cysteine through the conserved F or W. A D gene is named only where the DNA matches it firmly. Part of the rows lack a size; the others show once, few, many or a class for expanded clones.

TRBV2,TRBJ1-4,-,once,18,TGTGCCAGCAGTGAAGCCTTACAGGGTATCTTCACTAATGAAAAACTGTTTTTT,CASSEALQGIFTNEKLFF
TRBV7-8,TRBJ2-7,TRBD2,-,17,TGTGCCAGCAGCCTCCCCTTGGAGCGGGGTGACTCCTACGAGCAGTACTTC,CASSLPLERGDSYEQYF
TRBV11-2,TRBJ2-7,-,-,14,TGTGCCAGCAGCTGGGGAGCGGAGCTCTACGAGCAGTACTTC,CASSWGAELYEQYF
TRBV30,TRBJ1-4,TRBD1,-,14,TGTGCCTGGAGTCGGGACAGAGGGAATGAAAAACTGTTTTTT,CAWSRDRGNEKLFF
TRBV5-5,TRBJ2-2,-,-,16,TGTGCCAGCAGTGATGGGCCAGCAGGCCAGACCGGGGAGCTGTTTTTT,CASSDGPAGQTGELFF
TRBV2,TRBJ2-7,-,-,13,TGTGCCAGCAGCATAGACACCTCCTACGAGCAGTACTTC,CASSIDTSYEQYF
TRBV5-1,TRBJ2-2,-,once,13,TGCGCCAGCAGCACAATGGCCACCGGGGAGCTGTTTTTT,CASSTMATGELFF
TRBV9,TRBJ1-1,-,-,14,TGTGCCAGCAGCGCCTTACAGTCGAACACTGAAGCTTTCTTT,CASSALQSNTEAFF
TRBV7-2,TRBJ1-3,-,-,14,TGTGCTTACCGGCCGGGGATCTCTGGAAACACCATATATTTT,CAYRPGISGNTIYF
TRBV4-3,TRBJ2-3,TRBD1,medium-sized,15,TGCGCCAGCAGCCAGGGACAGGGGGACGTAGATACGCAGTATTTT,CASSQGQGDVDTQYF
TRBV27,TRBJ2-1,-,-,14,TGTGCCAGCAGTTTTGCGGGGCGACTTAAGGAGCAGTTCTTC,CASSFAGRLKEQFF
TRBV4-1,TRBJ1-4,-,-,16,TGCGCCAGCAGCCCGTCCCCGGCGGGGATGAATGAAAAACTGTTTTTT,CASSPSPAGMNEKLFF
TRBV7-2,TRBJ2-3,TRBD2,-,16,TGTGCCAGCAGCCGACGGGCTAGCGGGACGGGACATACGCAGTATTTT,CASSRRASGTGHTQYF
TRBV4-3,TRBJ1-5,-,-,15,TGCGCCAGCAGCCAAGTTTTGAATCGAGATCAGCCCCAGCATTTT,CASSQVLNRDQPQHF
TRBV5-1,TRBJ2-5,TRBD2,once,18,TGCGCCAGCAGCTTCACTAGCGGGGGCGTCGGTTACCAAGAGACCCAGTACTTC,CASSFTSGGVGYQETQYF
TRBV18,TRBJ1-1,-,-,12,TGTGCCAGCTCACCCGACAGTTCTGAAGCTTTCTTT,CASSPDSSEAFF
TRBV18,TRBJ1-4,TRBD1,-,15,TGTGCCAGCTCACCAGAGGACAGGGCTTATGAAAAACTGTTTTTT,CASSPEDRAYEKLFF
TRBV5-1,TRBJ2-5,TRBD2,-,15,TGCGCCAGCAGCTTCGGCGGGGGGGTTTGGGAGACCCAGTACTTC,CASSFGGGVWETQYF
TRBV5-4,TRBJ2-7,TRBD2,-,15,TGTGCCAGCAGCCCTACTAGCGGGAGGGAATACGAGCAGTACTTC,CASSPTSGREYEQYF
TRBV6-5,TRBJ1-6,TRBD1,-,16,TGTGCCAGCAGTTACTACCCCACAGGGGCTGGTTCACCCCTCCACTTT,CASSYYPTGAGSPLHF
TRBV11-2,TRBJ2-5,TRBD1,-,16,TGTGCCAGCAGCTACCAGGGGGCGCTGTTAGCAGAGACCCAGTACTTC,CASSYQGALLAETQYF
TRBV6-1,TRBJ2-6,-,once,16,TGTGCCAGCAGTGGGGGGACACTCTCTGGGGCCAACGTCCTGACTTTC,CASSGGTLSGANVLTF
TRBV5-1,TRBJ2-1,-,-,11,TGCGCCAGCAGCCCGGGGGATGAGCAGTTCTTC,CASSPGDEQFF
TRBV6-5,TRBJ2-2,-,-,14,TGTGCCAGCAGTTCTCAAGCAAACACCGGGGAGCTGTTTTTT,CASSSQANTGELFF
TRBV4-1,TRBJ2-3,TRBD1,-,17,TGCGCCAGCAGCCACGCCTCCGGGACAGGGGGCTCAGATACGCAGTATTTT,CASSHASGTGGSDTQYF
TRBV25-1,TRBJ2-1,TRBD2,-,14,TGTGCCAGCAGTGCTAGCGGCCCCTACAATGAGCAGTTCTTC,CASSASGPYNEQFF
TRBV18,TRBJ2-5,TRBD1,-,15,TGTGCCAGCTCACCACCGGACAGGGGGCAAGAGACCCAGTACTTC,CASSPPDRGQETQYF
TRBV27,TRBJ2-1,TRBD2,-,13,TGTGCCAGCAGTTTGCCGGGGGGGAATGAGCAGTTCTTC,CASSLPGGNEQFF
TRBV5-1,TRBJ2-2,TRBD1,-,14,TGCGCCAGCAGCTCCGACAGGGACATCGGGGAGCTGTTTTTT,CASSSDRDIGELFF
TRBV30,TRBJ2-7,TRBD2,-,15,TGTGCCTGGAGTACCACTAGCGGGGGAAGTTACGAGCAGTACTTC,CAWSTTSGGSYEQYF
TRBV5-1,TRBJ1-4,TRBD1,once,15,TGCGCCAGCAGTTCTACCGGGACAGTCAATGAAAAACTGTTTTTT,CASSSTGTVNEKLFF
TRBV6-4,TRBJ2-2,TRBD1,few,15,TGTGCCAGCAGTGTCTCGACAGGGGACACCGGGGAGCTGTTTTTT,CASSVSTGDTGELFF
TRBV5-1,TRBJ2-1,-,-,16,TGCGCCAGCAGGCTATTTACAGAACTCTCCTACAATGAGCAGTTCTTC,CASRLFTELSYNEQFF
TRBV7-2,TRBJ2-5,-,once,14,TGTGCCAGCAGCACCAGGTCTCCCCAAGAGACCCAGTACTTC,CASSTRSPQETQYF
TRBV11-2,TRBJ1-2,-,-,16,TGTGCCAGCAGCTTAGTTCGTTTCAACTCGGGCTATGGCTACACCTTC,CASSLVRFNSGYGYTF
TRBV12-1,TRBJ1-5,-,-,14,TGTGCCAGCAGCCCCCGGGACATCTGTCAGCCCCAGCATTTT,CASSPRDICQPQHF
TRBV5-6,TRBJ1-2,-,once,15,TGTGCCAGCAGCTTGATCCCAGGGAAGGGGTATGGCTACACCTTC,CASSLIPGKGYGYTF
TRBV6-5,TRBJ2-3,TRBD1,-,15,TGTGCCAGCAGTTGGGGGACAGGGGGAGAAGATACGCAGTATTTT,CASSWGTGGEDTQYF
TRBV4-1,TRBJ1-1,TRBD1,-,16,TGCGCCAGCAGCCTGAGAAGGACAGGGGGGGACACTGAAGCTTTCTTT,CASSLRRTGGDTEAFF
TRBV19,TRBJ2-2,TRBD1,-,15,TGTGCCAGTAGTATAGACGGGACAGGGGCCGGGGAGCTGTTTTTT,CASSIDGTGAGELFF
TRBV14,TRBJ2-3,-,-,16,TGTGCCAGCAGTCGAGCGTCCGGGACATTCACAGATACGCAGTATTTT,CASSRASGTFTDTQYF
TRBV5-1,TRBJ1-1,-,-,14,TGCGCCAGCAGCTTGGATGACTTGCTCACTGAAGCTTTCTTT,CASSLDDLLTEAFF
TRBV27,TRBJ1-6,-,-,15,TGTGCCAGCAGTTTAGGAGGGTTCAGGAATTCACCCCTCCACTTT,CASSLGGFRNSPLHF
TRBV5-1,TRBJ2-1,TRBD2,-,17,TGCGCCAGCAGCTTGGCTAGCGGGGGGACGTTAGTCAATGAGCAGTTCTTC,CASSLASGGTLVNEQFF
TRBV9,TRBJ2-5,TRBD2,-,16,TGTGCCAGCAGCGCGGGACTAGCGGCTTTCCAAGAGACCCAGTACTTC,CASSAGLAAFQETQYF
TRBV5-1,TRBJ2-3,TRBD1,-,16,TGCGCCAGCAGCTTGAGGGGACAGGGGGCGGGAGATACGCAGTATTTT,CASSLRGQGAGDTQYF
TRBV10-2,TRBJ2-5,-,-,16,TGCGCCAGCAAAACCGAGGGGGATAGTCGCCAAGAGACCCAGTACTTC,CASKTEGDSRQETQYF
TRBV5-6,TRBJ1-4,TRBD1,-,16,TGTGCCAGCAGCTCCCCCGAGGGGGCAATTAATGAAAAACTGTTTTTT,CASSSPEGAINEKLFF
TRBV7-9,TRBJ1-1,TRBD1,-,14,TGTGCCAGCAGCGAACACAGGGGGCAGACTGAAGCTTTCTTT,CASSEHRGQTEAFF
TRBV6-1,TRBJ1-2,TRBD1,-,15,TGTGCCAGCTTGACAGGGCTCCTCGCTAACTATGGCTACACCTTC,CASLTGLLANYGYTF
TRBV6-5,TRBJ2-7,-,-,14,TGTGCCAGCAGCCCATACGCAGGGATCTACGAGCAGTACTTC,CASSPYAGIYEQYF
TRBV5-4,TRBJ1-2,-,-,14,TGTGCCAGCAGCCCGGGGGGGGGCTCCTATGGCTACACCTTC,CASSPGGGSYGYTF
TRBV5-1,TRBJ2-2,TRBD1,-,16,TGCGCCAGCAGCTTGGGGACAGGGCTGAACACCGGGGAGCTGTTTTTT,CASSLGTGLNTGELFF
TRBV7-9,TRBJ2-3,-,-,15,TGTGCCAGCAGCTTAAACTACTTAGGCACAGATACGCAGTATTTT,CASSLNYLGTDTQYF
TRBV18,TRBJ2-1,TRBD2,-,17,TGTGCCAGCTCAGTCTACGTCGCTAGCGGGGGGGTCAATGAGCAGTTCTTC,CASSVYVASGGVNEQFF